This T cell receptor (beta chain) comes out of a study of cytomegalovirus exposure and HLA in healthy donors. Study observations and caveats: In a later analysis, at a false discovery rate of 0.05, some 15,000 TCR beta sequences were associated with HLA alleles. It was reportedly the case that the classifier diagnosed cytomegalovirus status with high specificity and sensitivity.

Amplification used 60 Vbeta primers and 13 Jbeta primers. Profiled with immunoSEQ multiplex PCR; TCRdb holds only in-frame clones, not every one. Its listing shows approximately 130,000 clones. This CDR3 has 15 amino acids. Germline V gives CDR1 SGHRS, CDR2 YFSETQ. The J segment lost 4 bases and the V segment lost 4 bases, leaving 7 bases of the junction unmatched. Notes on this clone: Its antigen is undetermined.

The sequence derives from a woman in her sixties in good health and CMV-seronegative. V and J are TRBV5-1 and TRBJ2-3; TRBD2 matches 9 bases. Material for sequencing was PBMCs. This CDR3 is CASSLSGGGPDTQYF. CDR3 DNA: TGCGCCAGCAGCCTTAGCGGGGGCGGGCCAGATACGCAGTATTTT.